The present TCR beta chain was sequenced within a study of T cell changes during pregnancy in multiple sclerosis. The CDR3 is 13 residues long. Germline CDR1 reads PRHDT; CDR2 reads FYEKMQ (reference sequence). V was pared by 6 bases and J by 5 bases, with 13 bases between. Assay used: immunoSEQ multiplex PCR; TCRdb lists only in-frame clones, some missing. The sample carries around 50,000 clones, approximately 94% recorded once. The TCR was taken from a female donor with multiple sclerosis, enrolled in a pregnancy study. Sequences were derived from CD8+ T cells from peripheral blood mononuclear cells, sampled in the first trimester of pregnancy. The genes are TRBV13 and TRBJ2-5; D is possibly TRBD1 (6 bases). The CDR3 here is CASSYQGLETQYF. CDR3 DNA: TGTGCCAGCAGTTATCAGGGGTTGGAGACCCAGTACTTC.